Below, 28 T cell receptor beta chains from the same sample are listed, as sequenced in a study of blood T cell repertoires in COVID-19. The table came from immunoSEQ multiplex PCR; TCRdb's copy has only in-frame clones and leaves some out. The table lists under 25,000 clones, 73% of them singletons. Material: peripheral blood. These receptor sequences come from a human donor in a cohort sampled during active or convalescent COVID-19.

The chain links TRBV30 to TRBJ2-3; 10 bases are shared with TRBD2. Per the germline V gene, CDR1 is GTSNPN and CDR2 is SVGIG (reference sequence). Trimming removed 3 bases from V and 1 base from J; junction bases left unmatched: 7. CDR3 size: 16 residues. DNA of the CDR3: TGTGCCTGGAGGGAACCTAGCGGGAGACGCACAGATACGCAGTATTTT. This gives the protein CAWREPSGRRTDTQYF.

The V gene is TRBV12-3 or TRBV12-4, the J gene TRBJ2-1; a weak D match, TRBD2 (5 bases). V was pared by 10 bases and J by 5 bases, with 12 bases between. The CDR3 consists of 12 residues. The CDR3 protein is CATKTRNNEQFF. The CDR3 DNA reads TGTGCCACAAAAACTAGGAACAATGAGCAGTTCTTC.

The gene calls are TRBV10-1 and TRBJ2-7, with 7 positions matching TRBD2. Germline-derived CDR1 and CDR2 are WNHNN and SYGVQD (reference sequence). After removal of 2 bases from V and 0 bases from J, the junction contained 4 bases not matched to a gene. The CDR3 length is 15 residues. The CDR3 DNA reads TGCGCCAGCAGTGAGGGGACTATCGGCTCCTACGAGCAGTACTTC. Residues: CASSEGTIGSYEQYF.

V gene TRBV28 combines with J gene TRBJ1-2, with D uncertain. The ends were cut back, 3 bases at V and 0 bases at J, with 11 bases in the middle. The CDR3 is 15 amino acids. Germline lookup yields CDR1 MDHEN and CDR2 SYDVKM. The CDR3 loop is CASSLRPFPNYGYTF. DNA of the CDR3: TGTGCCAGCAGTTTGCGGCCTTTCCCTAACTATGGCTACACCTTC.

The chain employs TRBV30 and TRBJ2-3; D possibly corresponds to TRBD1 (5 bases). Between the trimmed V and J ends, which lost 3 bases and 4 bases, there was a span of 5 bases. The CDR3 covers 11 residues. Germline values: CDR1 GTSNPN, CDR2 SVGIG (reference sequence). In DNA, the CDR3 is TGTGCCTGGAGAGGGGCAGATACGCAGTATTTT. Translation: CAWRGADTQYF.

CDR3 sequence reads: CASSFSSYNSPLHF. The CDR3 region has the DNA TGTGCCAGTAGTTTCAGCTCCTATAATTCACCCCTCCACTTT. The chain couples TRBV19 to TRBJ1-6; D gene ambiguous. CDR3 length: 14 amino acids. Germline lookup yields CDR1 LNHDA and CDR2 SQIVND (reference sequence). Trimming stripped 5 bases from V and 0 bases from J, with 5 bases between.

The J gene is TRBJ2-7, the V gene TRBV3-1 (or the pseudogene TRBV3-2), with a tentative D call TRBD2 (5 bases). Trimming stripped 3 bases from V and 0 bases from J, with 9 bases between. Germline V gene data show CDR1 as LGHDT and CDR2 as YNNKEL (reference sequence). CDR3 length equals 14 residues. CDR3 amino acids: CASSHSGFSYEQYF. In DNA, the CDR3 is TGTGCCAGCAGCCATTCGGGGTTCTCCTACGAGCAGTACTTC.

The chain recombines TRBV28 with TRBJ2-7, with D perhaps TRBD1 (6 bases). V was cut by 1 base and J by 9 bases, with 10 bases left in between. Germline CDR1 MDHEN, CDR2 SYDVKM. CDR3 length: 12 amino acids. CDR3: CASSLYRAGQYF. CDR3 DNA: TGTGCCAGCAGTTTATACAGGGCAGGGCAGTACTTC.

The chain recombines TRBV14 with TRBJ1-2; D is undetermined. Trimming took off 0 bases at V and 3 bases at J, with 14 bases between the two ends. Germline CDR1 reads SGHDN; CDR2 reads FVKESK. The CDR3 covers 16 residues. CDR3 in DNA: TGTGCCAGCAGCCAAGATAATGCAGGCGGGTACTATGGCTACACCTTC. This sequence encodes CASSQDNAGGYYGYTF.

V is TRBV6-5 and J is TRBJ1-3; no reliable D call. Germline assignment: CDR1 MNHEY and CDR2 SVGAGI. Deletions cut 5 bases from V and 2 bases from J, with 7 bases between. The CDR3 loop spans 13 amino acids. CDR3 coding DNA: TGTGCCAGCAGTAGAGAGGCTGGAAACACCATATATTTT. Translation gives CASSREAGNTIYF.

The genes are TRBV5-4 and TRBJ1-1; a weak D match, TRBD1 (6 bases). The V gene lost 0 bases and the J gene lost 8 bases, with 8 bases spanning the gap. There are 12 residues in the CDR3. CDR1 and CDR2 from the germline V gene are SGHNT and YYREEE (reference sequence). This chain's CDR3 is CASSLATGEAFF. The CDR3 region has the DNA TGTGCCAGCAGCTTGGCAACAGGGGAAGCTTTCTTT.

This clone has a single count. V usage is TRBV29-1 and J usage is TRBJ2-5; D perhaps matches TRBD2 (5 bases). Looked up from germline, CDR1 is SQVTM and CDR2 is ANQGSEA. There are 14 residues in the CDR3. V was trimmed by 6 bases and J by 2 bases, leaving 16 bases between them. The CDR3 coding sequence is TGCAGCGTGGTGACTAAACCTATACAAGAGACCCAGTACTTC. As protein: CSVVTKPIQETQYF.

This clone was counted between two and nine times. V usage is TRBV18 and J usage is TRBJ1-1, with 7 bases identical to TRBD1. The CDR3 is 15 amino acids. The J segment lost 1 base and the V segment lost 3 bases, leaving 5 bases of the junction unmatched. Germline V gene sequence: CDR1 KGHSH, CDR2 LQKENI. CDR3 sequence (DNA): TGTGCCAGCTCACCTGACAGGGATACGAACACTGAAGCTTTCTTT. As protein: CASSPDRDTNTEAFF.

The CDR3 protein is CASSGTDNQPQHF. In DNA form, the CDR3 reads TGTGCCAGCAGCGGGACAGATAATCAGCCCCAGCATTTT. The rearrangement links TRBV11-2 to TRBJ1-5; 7 bases line up with TRBD1. The CDR3 runs to 13 residues. The V gene's germline CDR1 is SGHAT and CDR2 FQNNGV. Germline trimming cut 5 bases from V and 4 bases from J; bases unmatched to any gene: 2.

The chain uses TRBV19 and TRBJ1-4; possible D gene TRBD1, 6 bases. This CDR3 has 16 residues. V was trimmed by 1 base and J by 2 bases, leaving 11 bases between them. Germline CDR1 reads LNHDA; CDR2 reads SQIVND (reference sequence). The CDR3 region is CASSIVRTVTNEKLFF. In nucleotides, the CDR3 is TGTGCCAGTAGTATAGTCAGGACAGTTACTAATGAAAAACTGTTTTTT.

The genes are TRBV27 and TRBJ1-3, with D perhaps TRBD1 (5 bases). Germline V lookup: CDR1 MNHEY, CDR2 SMNVEV (reference sequence). This CDR3 contains 16 residues. Deletions cut 5 bases from V and 0 bases from J, with 14 bases between. CDR3 bases: TGTGCCAGCAGTAGACAGTCCCCACACTCTGGAAACACCATATATTTT. This translates into CASSRQSPHSGNTIYF.

The chain recombines TRBV4-1 with TRBJ1-1, with a possible D match to TRBD1 (5 bases). The ends were cut back, 1 base at V and 4 bases at J, with 7 bases in the middle. There are 13 residues in the CDR3. CDR1 and CDR2 (germline): MGHRA, YSYEKL. The CDR3 nucleotides read TGCGCCAGCAGCCAAGGCAGGGCCACTGAAGCTTTCTTT. This gives the protein CASSQGRATEAFF.

The table lists this clone with a few counts. The V and J genes are TRBV2 and TRBJ1-5; possibly TRBD1 for D (5 bases). Germline V gene data show CDR1 as SNHLY and CDR2 as FYNNEI. The CDR3 runs to 14 residues. V lost 6 bases, J lost 6 bases, and 15 bases lay in between. The CDR3: CASRPTWGGQPQHF. Written as DNA, the CDR3 is TGTGCCAGCAGACCTACTTGGGGGGGTCAGCCCCAGCATTTT.

V is TRBV28 and J is TRBJ1-2; D ambiguous. V lost 5 bases to trimming and J lost 0 bases, with 7 bases between them. Germline V gene data show CDR1 as MDHEN and CDR2 as SYDVKM. This CDR3 contains 13 residues. The CDR3 nucleotides are TGTGCCAGCAGTGGCGGGCCTAACTATGGCTACACCTTC. Amino acids: CASSGGPNYGYTF.

V gene TRBV3-1 (or the pseudogene TRBV3-2) combines with J gene TRBJ2-1; TRBD2 matches at 11 bases. V was pared by 6 bases and J by 0 bases, with 13 bases of the junction left unmatched. Per the germline V gene, CDR1 is LGHDT and CDR2 is YNNKEL (reference sequence). The CDR3 has 19 residues. This CDR3 is CASSRGLAGGHSSYNEQFF. The CDR3 nucleotides are TGTGCCAGCAGTCGAGGGCTAGCGGGAGGACATAGCTCCTACAATGAGCAGTTCTTC.

The sample holds a few counts of this clone. This chain connects TRBV6-5 to TRBJ2-7, with D uncertain. V shed 5 bases and J shed 8 bases, with 10 bases lying between them. CDR1 is MNHEY and CDR2 is SVGAGI in the germline V gene. The CDR3 spans 11 residues. The CDR3 region has the DNA TGTGCCAGCAGTCCAAGAGGAAAGCAGTACTTC. Its protein product is CASSPRGKQYF.

The sample holds a few counts of this clone. The V call is TRBV7-8, the J call TRBJ2-5; 11 nucleotides line up with TRBD2. The CDR3 loop spans 18 amino acids. J was trimmed by 2 bases and V by 8 bases; bases with no gene match: 16. The germline gives CDR1 SGHVS, CDR2 FQNEAQ. The CDR3 bases are TGTGCCAGCCGCGTCGGAGCTAGCGGGGGGCCGGGTCAAGAGACCCAGTACTTC. It translates to CASRVGASGGPGQETQYF.

This clone was detected only a few times. The chain uses TRBV10-1 and TRBJ2-3; 12 positions agree with TRBD2. Germline V gene sequence: CDR1 WNHNN, CDR2 SYGVQD (reference sequence). The J segment lost 0 bases and the V segment lost 2 bases, leaving 0 bases of the junction unmatched. CDR3 size: 16 residues. In nucleotides, the CDR3 is TGCGCCAGCAGTGAGGGGACTAGCGGGAGCACAGATACGCAGTATTTT. This encodes CASSEGTSGSTDTQYF.

This chain connects TRBV4-2 to TRBJ2-1; 9 bases are a match to TRBD2. V was pared by 0 bases and J by 2 bases, with 8 bases of the junction left unmatched. Germline CDR1 reads LGHNA; CDR2 reads YNFKEQ. The CDR3 loop spans 18 amino acids. CDR3 sequence (DNA): TGTGCCAGCAGCCAAGATCTCAGCGGGGGGCTTACCTACAATGAGCAGTTCTTC. This sequence encodes CASSQDLSGGLTYNEQFF.

This clone was recorded a few times. The V and J genes are TRBV29-1 and TRBJ2-3, with TRBD2 identical over 9 bases. The length of the CDR3 is 16 residues. The germline gives CDR1 SQVTM, CDR2 ANQGSEA. The CDR3 sequence: CRSSGTTQASTDTQYF. The DNA for the CDR3 is TGCAGATCTAGCGGGACCACGCAAGCTAGCACAGATACGCAGTATTTT.

The chain is built from TRBV10-3 and TRBJ2-5, with D hard to call. V was pared by 4 bases and J by 4 bases, with 4 bases between. Germline V gene data show CDR1 as ENHRY and CDR2 as SYGVKD. The CDR3 runs to 11 residues. The CDR3 spells CAISARETQYF. CDR3 coding DNA: TGTGCCATCAGTGCTCGAGAGACCCAGTACTTC.

This chain connects TRBV2 to TRBJ2-5, with 10 nucleotides matching TRBD2. The CDR3 is made up of 14 amino acids. Germline V gene sequence: CDR1 SNHLY, CDR2 FYNNEI. V shed 6 bases, J shed 2 bases, and the junction held 3 bases outside the gene matches. CDR3 in DNA: TGTGCCAGCAGCGTAGCGGGAGGACAAGAGACCCAGTACTTC. Translation: CASSVAGGQETQYF.

This chain uses TRBV19 with TRBJ1-1; TRBD1 might be the D (6 bases). From germline, CDR1 is LNHDA and CDR2 SQIVND (reference sequence). V was shortened by 5 bases and J by 0 bases, with 10 bases between the two germline ends. This CDR3 is 14 amino acids long. The CDR3 region is CASSVTGMNTEAFF. Written as DNA, the CDR3 is TGTGCCAGTAGTGTAACAGGGATGAACACTGAAGCTTTCTTT.